These 23 T cell receptor beta chains share one sample of origin, sequenced in a study of identical twins. TCRdb itself ran the 5' RACE reads through MiXCR, one entry per CDR3 protein. Of fewer than 650,000 distinct CDR3 sequences in the sample, about 7% were seen once. These data also formed part of another study, on yellow fever vaccine responses in identical twins.

Sequenced input: PBMCs. The receptor source for this set is a woman aged 18-30 years in good health.

This clonotype was seen at least ten times. J is TRBJ2-2 and V is TRBV5-6; 9 positions agree with TRBD1. The germline CDR1 and CDR2 sequences are SGHDT and YYEEEE. Trimming took 1 base from V and 5 from J; bases not matched to a gene: 6. The CDR3 loop spans 16 amino acids. CDR3 in DNA: TGTGCCAGCAGCTTGATCGACAGGGGGTTTACCGGGGAGCTGTTTTTT. Translated: CASSLIDRGFTGELFF. The variable domain in full, completed from reference TRBV5-6 and TRBJ2-2, reads DAGVTQSPTHLIKTRGQQVTLRCSPKSGHDTVSWYQQALGQGPQFIFQYYEEEERQRGNFPDRFSGHQFPNYSSELNVNALLLGDSALYLCASSLIDRGFTGELFFGEGSRLTVL.

This clonotype was counted a few times. This chain's CDR3 is CATSDSLYGGNEQFF. In nucleotides, the CDR3 is TGTGCCACCAGTGACTCGTTATACGGGGGCAATGAGCAGTTCTTC. The chain couples TRBV24-1 to TRBJ2-1, with a tentative D call TRBD2 (6 bases). Germline V CDR1 and CDR2: KGHDR, SFDVKD. The CDR3 contains 15 residues. With 4 bases removed from V and 6 bases from J, the gap between germline ends came to 15 bases.

This chain joins TRBV6-1 and TRBJ2-7; TRBD2 aligns across 8 bases. Germline CDR1 and CDR2: MNHNS and SASEGT. With 5 bases clipped from V and 6 bases from J, the junction kept 6 bases outside the gene matches. This CDR3 spans 13 amino acids. The CDR3 sequence: CASSISGIGEQYF. The CDR3 DNA reads as TGTGCCAGCAGTATTAGCGGGATCGGCGAGCAGTACTTC.

This clonotype was found a few times. This chain joins TRBV20-1 and TRBJ2-5; TRBD1 agrees at 7 bases. V gave up 0 bases and J gave up 5 bases; unmatched junction bases: 3. CDR3 size: 13 residues. Germline assignment: CDR1 DFQATT and CDR2 SNEGSKA (reference sequence). The CDR3 sequence is CSARDRGRETQYF. The CDR3 DNA is TGCAGTGCTAGAGATAGGGGGCGTGAGACCCAGTACTTC.

In this sample, this clonotype turned up many times. The rearrangement uses TRBV7-9 and TRBJ1-5; 7 nucleotides match TRBD1. V shed 5 bases, J shed 1 base, and the junction held 2 bases outside the gene matches. This CDR3 has 14 residues. Germline CDR1 SEHNR, CDR2 FQNEAQ (reference sequence). The CDR3 reads CASSATGSNQPQHF. As DNA, the CDR3 is TGTGCCAGCAGCGCGACAGGGAGCAATCAGCCCCAGCATTTT.

This chain uses TRBV14 with TRBJ2-1; D is possibly TRBD1 or TRBD2 (6 bases each). This CDR3 is 17 amino acids long. V lost 0 bases to trimming and J lost 12 bases, with 24 bases between them. From germline, CDR1 is SGHDN and CDR2 FVKESK. Here the CDR3 reads CASSQDPVGGAGSVQFF. The CDR3 DNA follows: TGTGCCAGCAGCCAAGACCCAGTGGGGGGCGCGGGGAGTGTGCAGTTCTTC.

This clonotype was detected ten times or more. The J gene is TRBJ1-5, the V gene TRBV12-3 or TRBV12-4, with D perhaps matching TRBD1 (6 bases). The CDR3 consists of 15 residues. V lost 4 bases to trimming and J lost 7 bases, with 17 bases between them. DNA of the CDR3: TGTGCCAGCAGTTCTCAGGGGAACCGGGGGCAGCCCCAGCATTTT. Translating gives CASSSQGNRGQPQHF.

This clonotype showed up just a few times. V and J are TRBV29-1 and TRBJ2-4, with D unclear. V dropped 8 bases and J dropped 0 bases, with 26 bases sitting between them. The germline CDR1 and CDR2 sequences are SQVTM and ANQGSEA. This CDR3 comprises 18 residues. The CDR3 protein is CSPGGPTPIPLAKNIQYF. The CDR3 coding sequence is TGCAGCCCAGGCGGTCCTACGCCAATCCCACTAGCCAAAAACATTCAGTACTTC. The full variable domain, completed using reference TRBV29-1 and TRBJ2-4, is SAVISQKPSRDICQRGTSLTIQCQVDSQVTMMFWYRQQPGQSLTLIATANQGSEATYESGFVIDKFPISRPNLTFSTLTVSNMSPEDSSIYLCSPGGPTPIPLAKNIQYFGAGTRLSVL.

This clonotype came up many times. The chain has TRBV5-1 and TRBJ2-7, with a possible D match to TRBD1 (5 bases). The germline CDR1 and CDR2 sequences are SGHRS and YFSETQ. The CDR3 consists of 11 residues. V was trimmed by 0 bases and J by 7 bases, leaving 5 bases between them. The CDR3 spells CASSLGTEQYF. The CDR3 nucleotides read TGCGCCAGCAGCTTGGGGACAGAGCAGTACTTC.

There are many counts of this clonotype. The chain joins TRBV5-1 to TRBJ2-1; 7 nucleotides align to TRBD2. CDR3 size: 15 residues. J gave up 9 bases and V 3 bases, and 12 bases lay outside the gene matches. Per germline, CDR1 SGHRS and CDR2 YFSETQ. The CDR3 protein is CASSWPETSKGEQFF. In nucleotides, the CDR3 is TGCGCCAGCAGCTGGCCCGAGACTAGCAAGGGTGAGCAGTTCTTC.

This clonotype showed up just a few times. The chain links TRBV12-3 or TRBV12-4 to TRBJ2-3; D uncertain. V lost 5 bases, J lost 5 bases, and 11 bases lay in between. This CDR3 is 13 amino acids long. Here the CDR3 DNA reads TGTGCCAGCAGTACGTGGGGTGAAGATACGCAGTATTTT. Its protein product is CASSTWGEDTQYF.

This clonotype was counted a few times. This rearrangement joins TRBV7-9 to TRBJ2-1, with 10 bases aligning to TRBD2. With V trimmed by 5 bases and J by 6 bases, 4 bases remained unmatched. Germline loops: CDR1 SEHNR, CDR2 FQNEAQ (reference sequence). The CDR3 sequence is 14 residues long. Here the CDR3 reads CASSESSGSNEQFF. The CDR3 nucleotides read TGTGCCAGCAGCGAATCTAGCGGGAGCAATGAGCAGTTCTTC. Based on the CDR3 plus reference TRBV7-9 and TRBJ2-1, the full variable domain is DTGVSQNPRHKITKRGQNVTFRCDPISEHNRLYWYRQTLGQGPEFLTYFQNEAQLEKSRLLSDRFSAERPKGSFSTLEIQRTEQGDSAMYLCASSESSGSNEQFFGPGTRLTVL.

The chain links TRBV5-1 to TRBJ2-5; 8 bases line up with TRBD2. This CDR3 is 15 amino acids long. J gave up 5 bases and V 1 base, and 7 bases lay outside the gene matches. In germline, CDR1 is SGHRS, CDR2 YFSETQ. The CDR3 loop reads CASSLTGGGGETQYF. The CDR3 DNA is TGCGCCAGCAGCTTGACCGGGGGGGGCGGTGAGACCCAGTACTTC.

This clonotype was seen ten or more times. The gene calls are TRBV28 and TRBJ2-1; TRBD1 agrees at 9 bases. Germline V gene sequence: CDR1 MDHEN, CDR2 SYDVKM. CDR3 size: 17 residues. V shed 3 bases and J 2 bases; nucleotides not matched to a gene: 8. CDR3 nucleotide sequence: TGTGCCAGCAGTTTCGCCGGGACAGGGTCTCCCTACAATGAGCAGTTCTTC. Protein: CASSFAGTGSPYNEQFF.

Ten or more counts support this clonotype. The chain carries TRBV20-1 and TRBJ2-4, with a tentative D call TRBD2 (5 bases). Germline V gene sequence: CDR1 DFQATT, CDR2 SNEGSKA (reference sequence). The CDR3 is 14 amino acids. Trimming took off 0 bases at V and 7 bases at J, with 13 bases between the two ends. CDR3 residues: CSARDDRRGNIQYF. The CDR3, as DNA: TGCAGTGCTAGAGACGACCGTCGAGGGAACATTCAGTACTTC.

The chain has TRBV28 and TRBJ2-7; 7 positions match TRBD2. V lost 0 bases, J lost 4 bases, and 6 bases stayed unmatched. The CDR3 runs to 15 residues. Per germline, CDR1 MDHEN and CDR2 SYDVKM. The DNA of the CDR3 is TGTGCCAGCAGTTTATGGGCGGGAGAGGGATACGAGCAGTACTTC. Translation: CASSLWAGEGYEQYF.

This clonotype occurred many times. V gene TRBV6-4 combines with J gene TRBJ2-1; D may match TRBD1 or TRBD2 (5 bases each). The CDR3 sequence is 18 residues long. Trimming removed 5 bases from V and 9 bases from J, with 29 bases in between. CDR1 MRHNA and CDR2 SNTAGT come from the germline V gene. CDR3 nucleotides: TGTGCCAGCAGTACCAGTGGGTTTTCAGGGATGGGACCGGTTGAGCAGTTCTTC. Translating it yields CASSTSGFSGMGPVEQFF.

This rearrangement joins TRBV5-1 to TRBJ1-1; possible D gene TRBD1, 6 bases. The germline V and J ends were trimmed by 2 bases and 3 bases, with 11 bases remaining between them. The germline V gene encodes CDR1 SGHRS and CDR2 YFSETQ. The length of the CDR3 is 14 residues. CDR3 in amino acids: CASSFSRGDTEAFF. Written as DNA, the CDR3 is TGCGCCAGCAGCTTTTCCAGGGGTGACACTGAAGCTTTCTTT. The entire variable domain, with the rest obtained from reference TRBV5-1 and TRBJ1-1, is as follows: KAGVTQTPRYLIKTRGQQVTLSCSPISGHRSVSWYQQTPGQGLQFLFEYFSETQRNKGNFPGRFSGRQFSNSRSEMNVSTLELGDSALYLCASSFSRGDTEAFFGQGTRLTVV.

This clonotype was observed many times. The rearrangement links TRBV6-5 to TRBJ1-1; tentatively, D is TRBD1 (6 bases). Germline CDR1 reads MNHEY; CDR2 reads SVGAGI. V lost 5 bases, J lost 6 bases, and 10 bases lay in between. CDR3 length: 12 amino acids. CDR3: CASSLRGSEAFF. The CDR3, as DNA: TGTGCCAGCAGTCTCAGGGGTTCTGAAGCTTTCTTT.

The sample holds a few counts of this clonotype. V gene TRBV6-5 combines with J gene TRBJ2-2; maybe TRBD2 (5 bases). The ends were cut back, 3 bases at V and 3 bases at J, with 14 bases in the middle. The CDR3 has 16 residues. The germline gives CDR1 MNHEY, CDR2 SVGAGI. CDR3 nucleotides: TGTGCCAGCAGTTATCTGGGTGGAGGAGACACCGGGGAGCTGTTTTTT. Its translation: CASSYLGGGDTGELFF.

This clonotype occurred many times. The chain is built from TRBV11-2 and TRBJ1-2; no definite D call. V was clipped by 1 base and J by 7 bases, with 13 bases between them. Looked up from germline, CDR1 is SGHAT and CDR2 is FQNNGV. The CDR3 runs 14 residues. In DNA form, the CDR3 reads TGTGCCAGCAGCTTAGCTGGGTCTGGGTCTGGCTACACCTTC. Translated: CASSLAGSGSGYTF.

Comments on this clonotype: A much bigger clone sits one base away, suggesting this may be a read error. The chain recombines TRBV5-5 with TRBJ2-1; 8 bases align to TRBD1. The CDR3 sequence is 16 residues long. From germline, CDR1 is SGHKS and CDR2 YYEKEE (reference sequence). The junction had 10 bases not matched to a gene; V was cut back by 0 bases and J by 8 bases. CDR3 region: CASSLGAGGEVYEQFF. In DNA form, the CDR3 reads TGTGCCAGCAGCTTGGGGGCAGGGGGCGAAGTGTATGAGCAGTTCTTC.

The chain carries TRBV7-9 and TRBJ2-1; 10 positions match TRBD2. The CDR3 loop spans 15 amino acids. Germline values: CDR1 SEHNR, CDR2 FQNEAQ (reference sequence). With V trimmed by 5 bases and J by 7 bases, 8 bases remained unmatched. The CDR3 sequence is CASSPQGTSDNEQFF. In DNA, the CDR3 is TGTGCCAGCAGCCCCCAGGGGACTAGCGATAATGAGCAGTTCTTC.